This T cell receptor beta chain was observed in a study of blood T cell repertoires in COVID-19. Study context: Spain, Italy and the United States supplied samples that represented acute and convalescent COVID-19.

Original methodology: For nucleated cells, counts were estimated from reference gene primer amplification. TCRdb's table, derived via immunoSEQ multiplex PCR, lists solely in-frame clones and lacks some. From that table come the V and J calls and clone size; the DNA was used to work out D and trimming. The data contain 40,000 to 55,000 clones, around 90% of them seen just once; the ten biggest clones take up approximately 0.35%. Enrollment of patients from Seattle took place during active infection, with longitudinal follow-up. The TCR was taken from a man aged 45-65 years with COVID-19, enrolled during active disease. The material sequenced was peripheral blood.

This chain's CDR3 is CASSIGRRQGTQETQYF. The CDR3 nucleotides read TGTGCCAGTAGTATAGGGAGAAGACAGGGCACCCAAGAGACCCAGTACTTC. This chain links TRBV19 with TRBJ2-5, with 7 positions matching TRBD1. Germline V gives CDR1 LNHDA, CDR2 SQIVND (reference sequence). The CDR3 consists of 17 residues. V dropped 1 base and J dropped 1; count of bases not matched to a gene: 9.